This T cell receptor (beta chain) was profiled in a study of T-cell reconstitution after alpha-beta-depleted transplantation in children. As for this clonotype: Its antigen is unidentified.

The study's findings and limits: At the one-year point after transplant, T-cell counts and TCRbeta diversity were found to come mostly from T cells that had been newly produced.

The germline V gene has CDR1 DFQATT and CDR2 SNEGSKA (reference sequence). This CDR3 is 13 amino acids long. The V and J ends lost 3 bases and 7 bases, in that order; junction bases with no gene match: 5. Unique molecular identifiers were incorporated into the prepared TCRbeta library. A single record per CDR3 protein comes from TCRdb applying MiXCR to the PCR reads. In the table there are 440,000 or so distinct CDR3 sequences, 43% of which are singletons. V gene TRBV20-1 combines with J gene TRBJ1-2; 10 bases map to TRBD1. Sequences were derived from PBMCs, sampled before TCRalphabeta/CD19-depleted stem cell transplant. The TCR comes from a girl aged 2-10 years with aplastic anemia, due to receive a stem cell transplant. DNA for the CDR3: TGCAGTGCTAGCGATCGGACAGGGGGTGGCTACACCTTC. Protein: CSASDRTGGGYTF.